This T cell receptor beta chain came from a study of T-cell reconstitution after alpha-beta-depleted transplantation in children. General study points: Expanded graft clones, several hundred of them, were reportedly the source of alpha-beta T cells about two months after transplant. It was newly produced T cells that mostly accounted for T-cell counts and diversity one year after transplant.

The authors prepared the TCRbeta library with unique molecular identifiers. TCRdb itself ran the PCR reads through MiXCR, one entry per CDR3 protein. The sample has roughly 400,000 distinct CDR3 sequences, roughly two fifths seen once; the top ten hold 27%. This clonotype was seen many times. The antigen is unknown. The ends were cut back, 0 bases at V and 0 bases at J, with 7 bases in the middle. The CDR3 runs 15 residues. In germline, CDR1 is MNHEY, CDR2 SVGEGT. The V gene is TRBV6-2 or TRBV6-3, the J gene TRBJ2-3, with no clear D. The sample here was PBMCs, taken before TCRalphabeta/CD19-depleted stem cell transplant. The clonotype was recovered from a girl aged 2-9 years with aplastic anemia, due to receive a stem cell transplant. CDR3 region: CASSYSGSSTDTQYF. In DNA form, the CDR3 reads TGTGCCAGCAGTTACTCGGGGTCTAGCACAGATACGCAGTATTTT.